Each of the 21 T cell receptor beta chains below was sequenced from the same sample in a study of T cells after somatic rescue of genetic block. Assay: immunoSEQ multiplex PCR; the TCRdb copy retains only in-frame clones and omits some. The data contain fewer than 150,000 clones, just over 90% of them seen just once; the ten biggest clones take up 1.4% to 1.5%. Sequenced: peripheral blood mononuclear cells (PBMCs). These receptors originate from a woman aged 18-29 years.

The chain uses TRBV30 and TRBJ1-3; D is ambiguous. This CDR3 is 11 amino acids long. Germline V gene data show CDR1 as GTSNPN and CDR2 as SVGIG (reference sequence). Between the trimmed V and J ends, which lost 4 bases and 2 bases, there was a span of 3 bases. CDR3 coding DNA: TGTGCCTGGATGGCTGGAAACACCATATATTTT. It yields the protein CAWMAGNTIYF.

V usage is TRBV5-4 and J usage is TRBJ1-1; D gene uncertain. Deletions cut 4 bases from V and 3 bases from J, with 19 bases between. Germline loops: CDR1 SGHNT, CDR2 YYREEE (reference sequence). The CDR3 extends over 16 amino acids. CDR3 region: CASSQRFRPGDTEAFF. In DNA, the CDR3 is TGTGCCAGCAGCCAGAGGTTCCGTCCAGGAGACACTGAAGCTTTCTTT.

This sequence joins TRBV4-3 and TRBJ1-3; 9 bases are a match to TRBD1. Germline assignment: CDR1 LGHNA and CDR2 YSLEER. V dropped 4 bases and J dropped 0; count of bases not matched to a gene: 4. The CDR3 extends over 16 amino acids. The DNA for the CDR3 is TGCGCCAGCAGCCGGGACAGGGTTAGCTCTGGAAACACCATATATTTT. Protein: CASSRDRVSSGNTIYF.

This chain joins TRBV7-2 and TRBJ2-3, with 8 nucleotides matching TRBD2. Per germline, CDR1 SGHTA and CDR2 FQGNSA. V lost 0 bases and J lost 3; bases outside the gene matches: 2. The CDR3 covers 15 residues. The CDR3 protein is CASSLALAGTDTQYF. CDR3 coding DNA: TGTGCCAGCAGCTTAGCGTTAGCGGGAACAGATACGCAGTATTTT.

The rearrangement links TRBV5-1 to TRBJ2-1; D is ambiguous. The length of the CDR3 is 15 residues. The germline gives CDR1 SGHRS, CDR2 YFSETQ. The V end was cut by 6 bases, the J end by 0 bases, with 13 bases between. The CDR3 nucleotides read TGCGCCAGCAAGCTGACTCTAAGCTCCTACAATGAGCAGTTCTTC. Its translation: CASKLTLSSYNEQFF. The full variable domain, its missing parts supplied by reference TRBV5-1 and TRBJ2-1, is KAGVTQTPRYLIKTRGQQVTLSCSPISGHRSVSWYQQTPGQGLQFLFEYFSETQRNKGNFPGRFSGRQFSNSRSEMNVSTLELGDSALYLCASKLTLSSYNEQFFGPGTRLTVL.

This chain links TRBV4-3 with TRBJ1-1; D might be TRBD1 (5 bases). V was pared by 0 bases and J by 7 bases, with 12 bases between. Germline CDR1 is LGHNA and CDR2 is YSLEER. The CDR3 runs to 14 residues. The CDR3: CASSQDRGRFEAFF. The CDR3 coding sequence is TGCGCCAGCAGCCAAGATCGGGGCAGATTTGAAGCTTTCTTT.

The chain has TRBV2 and TRBJ2-3; a weak D match, TRBD2 (5 bases). Germline V gene data show CDR1 as SNHLY and CDR2 as FYNNEI. V shed 8 bases and J shed 0 bases, with 6 bases lying between them. This CDR3 region has 12 residues. CDR3 protein: CASGLSTDTQYF. The CDR3 DNA sequence: TGTGCCAGCGGACTTAGCACAGATACGCAGTATTTT.

V gene TRBV9 combines with J gene TRBJ2-3; 9 bases are shared with TRBD2. The CDR3 length is 16 residues. Germline CDR1 SGDLS, CDR2 YYNGEE. The V segment lost 0 bases and the J segment 1 base; nucleotides outside the gene matches: 3. Here the CDR3 reads CASSVEAGGRTDTQYF. DNA for the CDR3: TGTGCCAGCAGCGTAGAAGCGGGGGGTCGCACAGATACGCAGTATTTT.

The rearrangement links TRBV5-1 to TRBJ1-5; a weak D match, TRBD1 (6 bases). The CDR3 totals 14 residues. The V end was cut by 0 bases, the J end by 7 bases, with 11 bases between. In germline, CDR1 is SGHRS, CDR2 YFSETQ. The DNA of the CDR3 is TGCGCCAGCAGCTTGGAAGGGGGAGGACAGCCCCAGCATTTT. It encodes CASSLEGGGQPQHF.

This clone came up a few times. This chain connects TRBV4-1 to TRBJ2-2, with D tentatively TRBD1 (5 bases). CDR1 and CDR2 from the germline V gene are MGHRA and YSYEKL. This CDR3 is built from 17 residues. Trimming took 1 base from V and 7 from J, leaving 19 bases between them. Written as DNA, the CDR3 is TGCGCCAGCAGCCAAGTGGACATGGGTTTCATTGGCGGGGAGCTGTTTTTT. Its protein product is CASSQVDMGFIGGELFF.

CDR3 sequence reads: CASSSSVYNSPLHF. CDR3 DNA sequence: TGTGCCAGCAGTTCCTCCGTCTATAATTCACCCCTCCACTTT. The chain recombines TRBV6-1 with TRBJ1-6; D remains unclear. V was cut by 5 bases and J by 3 bases, with 8 bases left in between. Germline values: CDR1 MNHNS, CDR2 SASEGT. CDR3 length equals 14 residues.

The CDR3 nucleotides are TGTGCCACCTCCGGGACTAGCGGGGGGCCGGGAGATACGCAGTATTTT. This translates into CATSGTSGGPGDTQYF. The V gene is TRBV6-6, the J gene TRBJ2-3; 15 bases match TRBD2. In germline, CDR1 is MNHNY, CDR2 SVGAGI (reference sequence). The ends lost 10 bases at V and 5 bases at J; junction bases unmatched: 10. This CDR3 has 16 amino acids.

This clone was seen just once. The genes are TRBV18 and TRBJ1-1; unclear D gene. V lost 2 bases, J lost 1 base, and 5 bases lay in between. The CDR3 totals 13 residues. The germline V gene encodes CDR1 KGHSH and CDR2 LQKENI. The CDR3 DNA reads as TGTGCCAGCTCACCAAAGCAGAACACTGAAGCTTTCTTT. This codes for CASSPKQNTEAFF.

V usage is TRBV9 and J usage is TRBJ2-2; 9 positions agree with TRBD2. Germline values: CDR1 SGDLS, CDR2 YYNGEE. V lost 1 base, J lost 4 bases, and 5 bases stayed unmatched. This CDR3 spans 16 amino acids. This CDR3 is CASSVLLAGSTGELFF. CDR3 bases: TGTGCCAGCAGCGTATTGCTAGCGGGGTCCACCGGGGAGCTGTTTTTT.

The chain recombines TRBV5-1 with TRBJ2-1, with 7 bases lining up with TRBD1. The V and J ends lost 2 bases and 12 bases, in that order; junction bases with no gene match: 17. CDR3 length equals 16 residues. Germline lookup yields CDR1 SGHRS and CDR2 YFSETQ. CDR3 in amino acids: CASSFSSGTANKVQFF. Written as DNA, the CDR3 is TGCGCCAGCAGCTTTTCCTCCGGGACAGCGAATAAGGTGCAGTTCTTC.

V and J are TRBV5-1 and TRBJ1-3; no firm D call. The CDR3 length is 12 residues. CDR1 is SGHRS and CDR2 is YFSETQ in the germline V gene. Trimming took off 2 bases at V and 4 bases at J, with 4 bases between the two ends. CDR3 residues: CASSFQGNTIYF. CDR3 in DNA: TGCGCCAGCAGCTTTCAAGGAAACACCATATATTTT.

The rearrangement links TRBV25-1 to TRBJ1-2; D is possibly TRBD1 (5 bases). Per germline, CDR1 MGHDK and CDR2 SYGVNS. Between the trimmed V and J ends, which lost 6 bases and 4 bases, there was a span of 6 bases. This CDR3 contains 11 residues. CDR3 sequence (DNA): TGTGCCAGCAGGGGGGGCTATGGCTACACCTTC. This translates into CASRGGYGYTF.

This chain connects TRBV19 to TRBJ2-1, with 9 bases lining up with TRBD1. This CDR3 has 14 amino acids. The germline CDR1 and CDR2 sequences are LNHDA and SQIVND (reference sequence). V gave up 6 bases and J gave up 2 bases; unmatched junction bases: 2. This CDR3 reads CASRRDRAYNEQFF. The CDR3, as DNA: TGTGCCAGTAGGAGGGACAGGGCCTACAATGAGCAGTTCTTC.

The chain links TRBV30 to TRBJ1-6; the D gene is possibly TRBD1 (6 bases). This CDR3 region has 11 residues. CDR1 is GTSNPN, CDR2 SVGIG, per germline (reference sequence). Trimming took 5 bases from V and 9 from J, leaving 8 bases between them. The CDR3 DNA follows: TGTGCCTGGGGCAGGGGTTCACCCCTCCACTTT. Its translation: CAWGRGSPLHF.

The chain joins TRBV16 to TRBJ1-5; TRBD1 matches at 9 bases. This CDR3 is built from 14 residues. Germline loops: CDR1 KGHSY, CDR2 FQNENV. V was clipped by 4 bases and J by 5 bases; unmatched bases: 3. The CDR3 DNA reads TGTGCCAGCAGCCTGGGACAGGGTTATCAGCCCCAGCATTTT. It translates to CASSLGQGYQPQHF.

The rearrangement links TRBV4-1 to TRBJ2-3; 9 bases are a match to TRBD2. CDR3 length: 16 residues. Per germline, CDR1 MGHRA and CDR2 YSYEKL. Unmatched junction bases numbered 7, after V lost 2 bases and J lost 4 bases. The CDR3 nucleotides read TGCGCCAGCAGCCAACCTCCGGGACTAGCCGCAGATACGCAGTATTTT. Translation: CASSQPPGLAADTQYF.